These T cell receptor beta chains were read from a single sample in a study of blood T cell repertoires in COVID-19. Produced via immunoSEQ multiplex PCR; TCRdb's table is partial and in-frame only. The profile shows 150,000 or so clones, more than 85% of them singletons. The specimen was PBMCs or T cells enriched from blood (not recorded which). These receptors all stem from a human donor with acute COVID-19. The donor label of this sample is uncertain. The CDR3 runs from the conserved cysteine through the conserved F or W. The D gene is left open where the match is weak. Rows give clone size only sometimes, using once, few, many, or a class for an expanded clone.

D	J	V	size	DNA	CDR3
.	TRBJ2-5	TRBV3-1/TRBV3-2	.	TGTGCCAGCAGCAAAACCGGGGGGCTCCCTCAAGAGACCCAGTACTTC	CASSKTGGLPQETQYF
.	TRBJ1-1	TRBV18	.	TGTGCCAGCTCACCAGGGCAACTAGTGAACACTGAAGCTTTCTTT	CASSPGQLVNTEAFF
TRBD2	TRBJ2-3	TRBV27	.	TGTGCCAGCAGTCTATTGACTAGCGGGGGGGTTGGAGATACGCAGTATTTT	CASSLLTSGGVGDTQYF
TRBD1	TRBJ1-5	TRBV19	.	TGTGCCAGTAGTCCCCAACAGGGGAGCAATCAGCCCCAGCATTTT	CASSPQQGSNQPQHF
.	TRBJ2-2	TRBV24-1	.	TGTGCCACCAGTGACCCCCTCAGGGGACGGGCCGGGGAGCTGTTTTTT	CATSDPLRGRAGELFF
TRBD2	TRBJ2-5	TRBV5-1	.	TGCGCCAGCAGCCAGGGGACTAGCGGGGGCCTCGGGGAGACCCAGTACTTC	CASSQGTSGGLGETQYF
.	TRBJ2-3	TRBV7-9	.	TGTGCCAGCAGCTTTTGGAGTAGCACAGATACGCAGTATTTT	CASSFWSSTDTQYF
.	TRBJ1-2	TRBV6-5	.	TGTGCCAGCGGGGAGGGCGACTCCAACTATGGCTACACCTTC	CASGEGDSNYGYTF
TRBD1	TRBJ1-2	TRBV10-3	.	TGTGCCATCAGTGAGAGAACGACAGGGGCTACCGCACATGGCTACACCTTC	CAISERTTGATAHGYTF
.	TRBJ1-2	TRBV7-2	.	TGTGCCAGCTCGTGGGGGGGCGTTTATGGCTACACCTTC	CASSWGGVYGYTF
.	TRBJ1-2	TRBV7-7	.	TGTGCCAGCAGCTTAAATCTCGGTGGCGGGCGAGAGAACTATGGCTACACCTTC	CASSLNLGGGRENYGYTF
TRBD1	TRBJ1-4	TRBV7-9	.	TGTGCCAGCAGCTCGCAGACAGGGAGAGACGAAAAACTGTTTTTT	CASSSQTGRDEKLFF
TRBD1	TRBJ2-3	TRBV6-4	.	TGTGCCAGCAGCGAGGACAGGGCCACAGATACGCAGTATTTT	CASSEDRATDTQYF
.	TRBJ2-3	TRBV2	.	TGTGCCAGCAGTGTCCAGGGAACGCGAAGCACAGATACGCAGTATTTT	CASSVQGTRSTDTQYF
TRBD1	TRBJ2-7	TRBV11-2	.	TGTGCCAGCAGCAGGGACAGGGAGGTCACCTACGAGCAGTACTTC	CASSRDREVTYEQYF
.	TRBJ1-1	TRBV29-1	.	TGCAGCGTTGAAGACAACCCTCGGTACACTGAAGCTTTCTTT	CSVEDNPRYTEAFF
.	TRBJ1-1	TRBV19	.	TGTGCCAGTAGGGCAGGGTACACTGAAGCTTTCTTT	CASRAGYTEAFF
.	TRBJ1-1	TRBV4-3	.	TGCGCCAGCAGCCCGGGGTTTAGTGACACTGAAGCTTTCTTT	CASSPGFSDTEAFF
.	TRBJ2-3	TRBV7-9	.	TGTGCCAGCAGTATCGCAGATACGCAGTATTTT	CASSIADTQYF
TRBD1	TRBJ1-3	TRBV2	.	TGTGCCAGCAGTGAACAACAGGGGTCTGACACCATATATTTT	CASSEQQGSDTIYF
.	TRBJ2-5	TRBV2	.	TGTGCCAGCAGTGGTCAACAGGGTGGCGGGGGCATTCAAGAGACCCAGTACTTC	CASSGQQGGGGIQETQYF
.	TRBJ1-1	TRBV12-5	.	TGTGCTAGTGGTTTGACAGCGAACACTGAAGCTTTCTTT	CASGLTANTEAFF
.	TRBJ1-4	TRBV5-4	once	TGTGCCAGCAGCTCGGGTCTAGAGGAAAAACTGTTTTTT	CASSSGLEEKLFF
TRBD1	TRBJ1-2	TRBV27	.	TGTGCCAGCAGCCCACATGGGACAGGGGATGGCTACACCTTC	CASSPHGTGDGYTF
.	TRBJ2-7	TRBV15	.	TGTGCCACCAGCAGAGATCGAGGGAACTACGAGCAGTACTTC	CATSRDRGNYEQYF
TRBD1	TRBJ1-2	TRBV7-9	.	TGTGCCAGCAGCTTAGGGGACAGGTTGGAATATGGCTACACCTTC	CASSLGDRLEYGYTF
TRBD1	TRBJ2-7	TRBV6-5	.	TGTGCCAGCAGGGCGGGACAGGGCTCCTACGAGCAGTACTTC	CASRAGQGSYEQYF
TRBD2	TRBJ2-3	TRBV28	.	TGTGCCAGCAGGGGGGGGTCCCAAGATACGCAGTATTTT	CASRGGSQDTQYF
TRBD1	TRBJ2-3	TRBV11-2	.	TGTGCCAGCAGCTTAGAAAACAGGGGGTTGGGCACAGATACGCAGTATTTT	CASSLENRGLGTDTQYF
TRBD2	TRBJ2-2	TRBV14	.	TGTGCCAGCAGCCAAGGGGAAACTGGGGGGGTCGCCGGGGAGCTGTTTTTT	CASSQGETGGVAGELFF
.	TRBJ1-2	TRBV25-1	.	TGTGCCAGCAGTAAACGGTCACACTATGGCTACACCTTC	CASSKRSHYGYTF
.	TRBJ1-5	TRBV3-1/TRBV3-2	.	TGTGCCAGCAGCCAGGGTGAAGGGGATCAGCCCCAGCATTTT	CASSQGEGDQPQHF
TRBD1	TRBJ1-3	TRBV30	.	TGTGCCTGCGCTAAGGGGGCCTCTGGAAACACCATATATTTT	CACAKGASGNTIYF
.	TRBJ1-2	TRBV19	once	TGTGCCAGTAACCTGGCAGCTAACTATGGCTACACCTTC	CASNLAANYGYTF
.	TRBJ1-1	TRBV5-6	.	TGTGCCAGCAGCTACTGGGCGGGGGATCCCACTGAAGCTTTCTTT	CASSYWAGDPTEAFF